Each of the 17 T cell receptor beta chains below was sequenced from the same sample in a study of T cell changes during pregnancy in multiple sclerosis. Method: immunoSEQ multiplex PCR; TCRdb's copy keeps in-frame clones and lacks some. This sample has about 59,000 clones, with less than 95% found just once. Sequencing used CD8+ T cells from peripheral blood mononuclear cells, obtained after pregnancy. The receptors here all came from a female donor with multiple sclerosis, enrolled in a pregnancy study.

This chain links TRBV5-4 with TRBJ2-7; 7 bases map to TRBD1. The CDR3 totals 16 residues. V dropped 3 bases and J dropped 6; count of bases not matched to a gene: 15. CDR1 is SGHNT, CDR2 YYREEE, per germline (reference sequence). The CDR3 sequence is CASSSRDRVRRGEQYF. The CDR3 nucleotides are TGTGCCAGCAGCTCCCGCGACAGGGTACGGCGTGGCGAGCAGTACTTC.

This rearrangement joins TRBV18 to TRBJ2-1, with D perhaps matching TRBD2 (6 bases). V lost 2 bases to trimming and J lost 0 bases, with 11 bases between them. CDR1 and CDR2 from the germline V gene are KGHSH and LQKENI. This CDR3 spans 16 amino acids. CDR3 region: CASSPSDGSSYNEQFF. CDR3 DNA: TGTGCCAGCTCACCATCGGACGGGAGCTCCTACAATGAGCAGTTCTTC.

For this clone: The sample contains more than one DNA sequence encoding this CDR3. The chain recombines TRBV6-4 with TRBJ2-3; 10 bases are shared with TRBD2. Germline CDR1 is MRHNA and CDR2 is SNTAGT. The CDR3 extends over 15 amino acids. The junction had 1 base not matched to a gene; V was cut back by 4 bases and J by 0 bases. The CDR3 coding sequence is TGTGCCAGCAGTGCGACTAGCGGGAGCACAGATACGCAGTATTTT. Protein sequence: CASSATSGSTDTQYF.

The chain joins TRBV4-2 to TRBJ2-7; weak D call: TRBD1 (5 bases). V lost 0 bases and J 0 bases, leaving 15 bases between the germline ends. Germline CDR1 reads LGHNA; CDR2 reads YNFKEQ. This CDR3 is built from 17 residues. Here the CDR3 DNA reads TGTGCCAGCAGCCAAGAAATGCAGGGTACCCCCTCCTACGAGCAGTACTTC. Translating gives CASSQEMQGTPSYEQYF.

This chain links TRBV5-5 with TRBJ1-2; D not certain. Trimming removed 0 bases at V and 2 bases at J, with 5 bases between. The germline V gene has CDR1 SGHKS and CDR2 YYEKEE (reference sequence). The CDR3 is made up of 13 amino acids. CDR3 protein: CASSLVQNYGYTF. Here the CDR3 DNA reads TGTGCCAGCAGCTTGGTACAAAACTATGGCTACACCTTC.

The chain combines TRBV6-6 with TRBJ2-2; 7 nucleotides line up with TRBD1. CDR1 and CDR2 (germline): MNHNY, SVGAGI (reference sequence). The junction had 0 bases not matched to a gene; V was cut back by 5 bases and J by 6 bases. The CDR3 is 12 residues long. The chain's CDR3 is CASSDRAGELFF. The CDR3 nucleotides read TGTGCCAGCAGTGACAGGGCCGGGGAGCTGTTTTTT.

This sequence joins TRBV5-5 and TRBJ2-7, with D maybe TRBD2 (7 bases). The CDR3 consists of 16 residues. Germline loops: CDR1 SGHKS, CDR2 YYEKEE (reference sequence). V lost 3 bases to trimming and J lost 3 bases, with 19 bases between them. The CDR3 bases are TGTGCCAGCAGCTGGAGGGGGGGGCGTAATGGCTACGAGCAGTACTTC. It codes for CASSWRGGRNGYEQYF. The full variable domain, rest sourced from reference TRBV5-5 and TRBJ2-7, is DAGVTQSPTHLIKTRGQQVTLRCSPISGHKSVSWYQQVLGQGPQFIFQYYEKEERGRGNFPDRFSARQFPNYSSELNVNALLLGDSALYLCASSWRGGRNGYEQYFGPGTRLTVT.

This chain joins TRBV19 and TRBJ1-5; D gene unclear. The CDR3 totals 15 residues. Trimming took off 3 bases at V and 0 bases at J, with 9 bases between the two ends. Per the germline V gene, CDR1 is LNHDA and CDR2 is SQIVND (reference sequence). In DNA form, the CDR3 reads TGTGCCAGTAGTATTCTTGCCGGTAGCAATCAGCCCCAGCATTTT. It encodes CASSILAGSNQPQHF. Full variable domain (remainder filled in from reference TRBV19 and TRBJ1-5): DGGITQSPKYLFRKEGQNVTLSCEQNLNHDAMYWYRQDPGQGLRLIYYSQIVNDFQKGDIAEGYSVSREKKESFPLTVTSAQKNPTAFYLCASSILAGSNQPQHFGDGTRLSIL.

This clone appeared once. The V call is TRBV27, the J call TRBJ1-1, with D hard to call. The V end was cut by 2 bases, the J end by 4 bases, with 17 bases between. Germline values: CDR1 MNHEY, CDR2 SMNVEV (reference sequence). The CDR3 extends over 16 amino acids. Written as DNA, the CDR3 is TGTGCCAGCAGTTTAAATTACCCTTTCGGGGTCACTGAAGCTTTCTTT. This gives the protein CASSLNYPFGVTEAFF.

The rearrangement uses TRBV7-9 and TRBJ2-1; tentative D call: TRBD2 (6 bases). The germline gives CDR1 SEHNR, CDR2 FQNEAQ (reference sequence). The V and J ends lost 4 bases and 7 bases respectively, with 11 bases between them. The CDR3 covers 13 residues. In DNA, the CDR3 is TGTGCCAGCAGCTCTAAGACTAGAAATGAGCAGTTCTTC. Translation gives CASSSKTRNEQFF. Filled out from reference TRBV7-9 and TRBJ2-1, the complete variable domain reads DTGVSQNPRHKITKRGQNVTFRCDPISEHNRLYWYRQTLGQGPEFLTYFQNEAQLEKSRLLSDRFSAERPKGSFSTLEIQRTEQGDSAMYLCASSSKTRNEQFFGPGTRLTVL.

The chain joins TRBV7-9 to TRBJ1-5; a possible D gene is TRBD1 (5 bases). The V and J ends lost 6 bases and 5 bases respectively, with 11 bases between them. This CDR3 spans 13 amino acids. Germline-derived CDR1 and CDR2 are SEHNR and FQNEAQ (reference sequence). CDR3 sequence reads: CASRGEEYQPQHF. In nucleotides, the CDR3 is TGTGCCAGCAGAGGGGAGGAATATCAGCCCCAGCATTTT. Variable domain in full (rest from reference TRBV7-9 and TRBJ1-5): DTGVSQNPRHKITKRGQNVTFRCDPISEHNRLYWYRQTLGQGPEFLTYFQNEAQLEKSRLLSDRFSAERPKGSFSTLEIQRTEQGDSAMYLCASRGEEYQPQHFGDGTRLSIL.

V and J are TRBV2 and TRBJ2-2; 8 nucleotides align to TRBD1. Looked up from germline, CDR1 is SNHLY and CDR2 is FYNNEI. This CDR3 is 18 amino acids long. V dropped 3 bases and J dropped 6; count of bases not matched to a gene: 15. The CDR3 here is CASSDSRAGGLVAGELFF. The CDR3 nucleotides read TGTGCCAGCAGTGATTCCAGGGCAGGGGGCTTAGTCGCCGGGGAGCTGTTTTTT.

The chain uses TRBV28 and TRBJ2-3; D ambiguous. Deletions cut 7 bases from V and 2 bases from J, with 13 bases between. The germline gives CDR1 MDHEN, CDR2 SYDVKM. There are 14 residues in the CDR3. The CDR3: CASIGELTTDTQYF. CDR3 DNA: TGTGCCAGCATTGGAGAGCTAACCACAGATACGCAGTATTTT.

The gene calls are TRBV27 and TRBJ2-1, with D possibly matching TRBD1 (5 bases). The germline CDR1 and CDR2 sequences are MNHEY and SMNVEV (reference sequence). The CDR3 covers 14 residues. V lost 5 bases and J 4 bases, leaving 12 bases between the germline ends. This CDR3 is CASSNPGIYNEQFF. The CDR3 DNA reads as TGTGCCAGCAGTAATCCAGGGATTTACAATGAGCAGTTCTTC.

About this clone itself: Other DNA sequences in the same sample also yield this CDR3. As DNA, the CDR3 is TGTGCCAGTAGTATAGGACAGGGGAACACTGAAGCTTTCTTT. Encoded protein: CASSIGQGNTEAFF. This chain joins TRBV19 and TRBJ1-1; 7 bases align to TRBD1. From germline, CDR1 is LNHDA and CDR2 SQIVND (reference sequence). With 1 base clipped from V and 1 base from J, the junction kept 0 bases outside the gene matches. This CDR3 is 14 amino acids long.

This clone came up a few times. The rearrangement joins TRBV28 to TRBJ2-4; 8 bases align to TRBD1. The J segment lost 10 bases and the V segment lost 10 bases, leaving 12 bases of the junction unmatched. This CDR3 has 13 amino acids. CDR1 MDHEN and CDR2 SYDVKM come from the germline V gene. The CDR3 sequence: CATALDRVDIQYF. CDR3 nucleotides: TGTGCCACCGCTCTGGACAGGGTTGATATTCAGTACTTC.

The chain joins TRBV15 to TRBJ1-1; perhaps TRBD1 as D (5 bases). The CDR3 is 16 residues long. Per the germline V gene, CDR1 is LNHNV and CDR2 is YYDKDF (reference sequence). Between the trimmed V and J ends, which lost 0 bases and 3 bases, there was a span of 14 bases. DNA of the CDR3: TGTGCCACCAGCAGAGATGGGGTGGGGCCCCACACTGAAGCTTTCTTT. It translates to CATSRDGVGPHTEAFF.